A selection of T cell receptor beta chains follows, all from one sample in a study of OX40 agonist ivuxolimab in advanced cancers. Assay used: immunoSEQ multiplex PCR; TCRdb lists only in-frame clones, some missing. The table records tens of thousands of clones, around 93% of them present only once. The sequencing used CD4+ or CD8+ T cells sorted from blood, collected in a trial of the OX40 agonist ivuxolimab. The receptors originated from an adult with an advanced solid tumor such as melanoma, head and neck, liver or kidney cancer. CDR3s include the opening cysteine and the closing phenylalanine or tryptophan. Each record gives: clone size, V gene, J gene, D gene, CDR3 protein, CDR3 DNA. The D gene is left open where the match is weak. Size is stated for part of the rows, as once, few or many counts, or as a class when the clone is expanded.

clone_size: -; v_call: TRBV15; j_call: TRBJ2-7; d_call: -; cdr3_aa: CATSRDWTGAYEQYF; cdr3_nt: TGTGCCACCAGCAGAGATTGGACGGGGGCATACGAGCAGTACTTC
clone_size: -; v_call: TRBV11-3; j_call: TRBJ2-2; d_call: -; cdr3_aa: CASSSPGLNTGELFF; cdr3_nt: TGTGCCAGCAGCAGCCCGGGACTGAACACCGGGGAGCTGTTTTTT
clone_size: -; v_call: TRBV27; j_call: TRBJ2-1; d_call: TRBD2; cdr3_aa: CASSFGLAGYEQFF; cdr3_nt: TGTGCCAGCAGTTTCGGACTAGCCGGGTATGAGCAGTTCTTC
clone_size: -; v_call: TRBV27; j_call: TRBJ1-1; d_call: TRBD1; cdr3_aa: CASSTPGQGRAEAFF; cdr3_nt: TGTGCCAGCAGTACTCCGGGACAGGGTAGAGCTGAAGCTTTCTTT
clone_size: -; v_call: TRBV4-2; j_call: TRBJ2-7; d_call: TRBD2; cdr3_aa: CASSQDPLAGNDEQYF; cdr3_nt: TGTGCCAGCAGCCAAGATCCCCTAGCGGGAAACGACGAGCAGTACTTC
clone_size: -; v_call: TRBV7-2; j_call: TRBJ1-4; d_call: -; cdr3_aa: CASSLAYRATNEKLFF; cdr3_nt: TGTGCCAGCAGCTTAGCATACAGGGCAACTAATGAAAAACTGTTTTTT
clone_size: -; v_call: TRBV19; j_call: TRBJ2-7; d_call: -; cdr3_aa: CASRPTGGEYEQYF; cdr3_nt: TGTGCCAGTAGACCCACAGGGGGGGAGTACGAGCAGTACTTC
clone_size: -; v_call: TRBV28; j_call: TRBJ2-1; d_call: TRBD2; cdr3_aa: CASSLGTSGLNEQFF; cdr3_nt: TGTGCCAGCAGTTTGGGGACTAGCGGCCTCAATGAGCAGTTCTTC
clone_size: -; v_call: TRBV7-8; j_call: TRBJ1-2; d_call: -; cdr3_aa: CASSLDRGANYGYTF; cdr3_nt: TGTGCCAGCAGCTTAGACCGTGGAGCTAACTATGGCTACACCTTC
clone_size: -; v_call: TRBV9; j_call: TRBJ1-2; d_call: TRBD1; cdr3_aa: CASSVGSRTGSPYGYTF; cdr3_nt: TGTGCCAGCAGCGTAGGGTCGAGGACAGGGTCCCCCTATGGCTACACCTTC
clone_size: -; v_call: TRBV10-2; j_call: TRBJ2-7; d_call: -; cdr3_aa: CASSATFRGTYEQYF; cdr3_nt: TGCGCCAGCAGTGCCACATTCCGGGGCACCTACGAGCAGTACTTC
clone_size: few; v_call: TRBV4-2; j_call: TRBJ2-7; d_call: -; cdr3_aa: CASSQDSGGGYEQYF; cdr3_nt: TGTGCCAGCAGCCAAGATAGCGGAGGGGGGTACGAGCAGTACTTC
clone_size: -; v_call: TRBV2; j_call: TRBJ2-3; d_call: TRBD2; cdr3_aa: CASSGTSGRPSTDTQYF; cdr3_nt: TGTGCCAGCAGCGGGACTAGCGGGAGGCCTAGCACAGATACGCAGTATTTT
clone_size: few; v_call: TRBV4-3; j_call: TRBJ2-3; d_call: TRBD2; cdr3_aa: CASSQDRAGGADTQYF; cdr3_nt: TGCGCCAGCAGCCAAGATAGAGCGGGAGGGGCAGATACGCAGTATTTT
clone_size: once; v_call: TRBV5-6; j_call: TRBJ2-5; d_call: TRBD1; cdr3_aa: CASSGPTGGVETQYF; cdr3_nt: TGTGCCAGCAGCGGACCGACAGGGGGGGTAGAGACCCAGTACTTC
clone_size: few; v_call: TRBV7-9; j_call: TRBJ2-5; d_call: -; cdr3_aa: CASQRAASETQYF; cdr3_nt: TGTGCCAGTCAACGTGCCGCGTCGGAGACCCAGTACTTC
clone_size: -; v_call: TRBV21-1; j_call: TRBJ2-5; d_call: -; cdr3_aa: CASSKGNSGIQETQYF; cdr3_nt: TGTGCCAGCAGCAAAGGTAATAGCGGGATACAAGAGACCCAGTACTTC
clone_size: -; v_call: TRBV11-3; j_call: TRBJ2-3; d_call: TRBD1; cdr3_aa: CASSTAKGASTDTQYF; cdr3_nt: TGTGCCAGCAGCACCGCGAAGGGGGCGAGCACAGATACGCAGTATTTT